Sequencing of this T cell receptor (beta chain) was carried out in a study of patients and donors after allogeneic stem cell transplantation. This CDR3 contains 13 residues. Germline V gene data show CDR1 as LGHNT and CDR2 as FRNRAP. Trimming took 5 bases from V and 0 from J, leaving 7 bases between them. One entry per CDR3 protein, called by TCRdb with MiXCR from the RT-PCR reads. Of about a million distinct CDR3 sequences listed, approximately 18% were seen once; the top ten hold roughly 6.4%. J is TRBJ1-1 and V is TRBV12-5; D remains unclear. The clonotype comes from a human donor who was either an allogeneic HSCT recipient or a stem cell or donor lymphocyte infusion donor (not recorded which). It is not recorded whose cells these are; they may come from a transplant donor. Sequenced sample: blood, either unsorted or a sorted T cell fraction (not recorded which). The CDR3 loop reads CASGTSLNTEAFF. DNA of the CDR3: TGTGCTAGTGGTACGAGCTTGAACACTGAAGCTTTCTTT. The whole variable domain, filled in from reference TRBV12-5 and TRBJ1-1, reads DARVTQTPRHKVTEMGQEVTMRCQPILGHNTVFWYRQTMMQGLELLAYFRNRAPLDDSGMPKDRFSAEMPDATLATLKIQPSEPRDSAVYFCASGTSLNTEAFFGQGTRLTVV.